In this sample, the clone carrying this T cell receptor beta chain turned up many times. Its target is unknown. This entry belongs to a study of CD8 T cells in ankylosing spondylitis. Germline V gene lookup returns CDR1 DFQATT and CDR2 SNEGSKA (reference sequence). This CDR3 is built from 13 residues. J was trimmed by 4 bases and V by 5 bases; bases with no gene match: 3. Study results and limitations: The study identified a TCR beta motif of several highly homologous variants that appeared characteristic of ankylosing spondylitis blood. Reportedly, disease-linked clones are significantly enriched in ankylosing spondylitis patients' matched synovial fluid.

TCRdb re-called the 5' RACE reads through MiXCR, storing one row per CDR3 protein. The data hold 450,000 to 550,000 distinct CDR3 sequences, with about 5.4% observed a single time. The chain has TRBV20-1 and TRBJ2-5, with 11 positions matching TRBD1. What was sequenced was blood, either unsorted or a sorted T cell fraction (not recorded which). This receptor was taken from a male donor with ankylosing spondylitis. CDR3: CSAGTGGGETQYF. The CDR3 nucleotides read TGCAGTGCTGGGACAGGGGGAGGAGAGACCCAGTACTTC.